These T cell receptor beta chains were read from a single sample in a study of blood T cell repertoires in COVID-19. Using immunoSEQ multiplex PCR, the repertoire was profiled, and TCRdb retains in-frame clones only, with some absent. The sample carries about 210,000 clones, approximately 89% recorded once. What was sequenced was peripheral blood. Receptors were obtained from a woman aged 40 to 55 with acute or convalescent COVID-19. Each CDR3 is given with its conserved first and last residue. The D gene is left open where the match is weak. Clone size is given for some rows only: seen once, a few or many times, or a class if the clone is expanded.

CASSSFQETQYF TGTGCCAGCTCCTCCTTCCAAGAGACCCAGTACTTC TRBV18 - TRBJ2-5 -
CASSVGPPRKNTEAFF TGTGCCAGCAGCGTAGGGCCGCCGAGGAAGAACACTGAAGCTTTCTTT TRBV9 - TRBJ1-1 -
CASSFTSGGPQETQYF TGTGCCAGCAGCTTCACTAGCGGGGGGCCTCAAGAGACCCAGTACTTC TRBV5-4 - TRBJ2-5 TRBD2
CASSFDSPSNEKLFF TGCGCCAGCAGCTTCGACAGTCCATCTAATGAAAAACTGTTTTTT TRBV5-1 - TRBJ1-4 -
CASSYGDSLDEQFF TGTGCCAGCAGTTATGGGGACTCTCTCGATGAGCAGTTCTTC TRBV6-5 - TRBJ2-1 -
CASSDRVSTNEKLFF TGTGCCAGCAGTGACAGAGTCTCAACTAATGAAAAACTGTTTTTT TRBV6-4 - TRBJ1-4 -
CASSEQATNTGELFF TGTGCCAGCAGTGAACAAGCTACGAACACCGGGGAGCTGTTTTTT TRBV2 - TRBJ2-2 -
CASSTGALGVQPQHF TGTGCCAGCAGTACAGGGGCCTTGGGGGTTCAGCCCCAGCATTTT TRBV6-5 - TRBJ1-5 TRBD1
CATSRDITGQFF TGTGCCACCAGCAGAGATATAACAGGTCAGTTCTTC TRBV15 - TRBJ2-1 -
CASSLDRAGGYTF TGTGCCAGCAGCCTAGACAGGGCCGGTGGCTACACCTTC TRBV5-4 - TRBJ1-2 TRBD1
CASSGTPGVNQPQHF TGTGCCAGCAGCGGTACCCCAGGGGTCAATCAGCCCCAGCATTTT TRBV9 - TRBJ1-5 -
CASNLLAGGAQETQYF TGTGCCAGCAATCTGTTAGCGGGGGGCGCCCAAGAGACCCAGTACTTC TRBV2 - TRBJ2-5 TRBD2
CASSGDSSYNSPLHF TGTGCCAGCAGCGGGGACAGCTCCTATAATTCACCCCTCCACTTT TRBV9 - TRBJ1-6 TRBD1
CASRPTGNYGYTF TGTGCCAGCAGACCGACAGGAAACTATGGCTACACCTTC TRBV5-4 once TRBJ1-2 -
CASSLWGAGGPRTDTQYF TGTGCCAGCAGCTTATGGGGTGCGGGGGGACCGAGAACAGATACGCAGTATTTT TRBV7-2 - TRBJ2-3 TRBD2
CASSPGQGLGSETQYF TGTGCCAGCTCACCAGGACAGGGATTGGGCTCGGAGACCCAGTACTTC TRBV18 once TRBJ2-5 TRBD1
CASSYSGFMNTEAFF TGTGCCAGCAGCTACTCAGGGTTCATGAACACTGAAGCTTTCTTT TRBV11-2 - TRBJ1-1 -
CASSIDRGYGYTF TGTGCCAGTAGTATTGACAGGGGGTATGGCTACACCTTC TRBV19 - TRBJ1-2 TRBD1
CATRKGANEKLFF TGTGCCACCAGGAAGGGAGCTAATGAAAAACTGTTTTTT TRBV2 - TRBJ1-4 -
CASSIWGQGNTEAFF TGTGCCAGTAGTATTTGGGGACAGGGGAACACTGAAGCTTTCTTT TRBV19 - TRBJ1-1 TRBD1
CASSPTGVQPQHF TGCGCCAGCAGCCCGACAGGGGTTCAGCCCCAGCATTTT TRBV5-1 once TRBJ1-5 TRBD1
CASSQAGTSGAYEQFF TGCGCCAGCAGCCAAGCGGGGACTAGCGGGGCCTATGAGCAGTTCTTC TRBV4-1 - TRBJ2-1 TRBD2
CASSPGGGAVQETQYF TGCGCCAGCAGCCCCGGGGGGGGCGCAGTCCAAGAGACCCAGTACTTC TRBV4-1 - TRBJ2-5 TRBD2
CSAGTGEKLFF TGCAGTGCAGGGACAGGGGAAAAACTGTTTTTT TRBV20-1 - TRBJ1-4 TRBD1
CASSSSSGTPGNTIYF TGTGCCAGCAGCTCCTCCTCCGGGACACCAGGAAACACCATATATTTT TRBV13 - TRBJ1-3 -
CAISDAGTRVGELFF TGTGCCATCAGCGATGCCGGGACTAGGGTCGGGGAGCTGTTTTTT TRBV10-3 - TRBJ2-2 TRBD2
CASSQLQGNHGYTF TGTGCCAGCAGCCAGCTGCAGGGTAACCATGGCTACACCTTC TRBV3-1/TRBV3-2 - TRBJ1-2 -
CASSLANGQGTPMFF TGTGCCAGCAGCTTAGCGAATGGACAGGGGACTCCGATGTTTTTT TRBV7-2 - TRBJ1-4 TRBD1
CAWSPAAGATEAFF TGTGCCTGGAGTCCTGCCGCGGGGGCCACTGAAGCTTTCTTT TRBV30 - TRBJ1-1 -
CATSDDRDREFF TGTGCCACCAGTGATGACCGGGACAGGGAGTTCTTT TRBV24-1 - TRBJ1-1 TRBD1
CASSYGGSNTGELFF TGTGCCAGCAGTTACGGAGGTTCGAACACCGGGGAGCTGTTTTTT TRBV6-5 - TRBJ2-2 -
CASSSDRGTEAFF TGTGCCAGCAGTTCGGACAGGGGTACTGAAGCTTTCTTT TRBV7-6 few TRBJ1-1 TRBD1
CASSSLGRAGNTIYF TGTGCCAGCAGCTCTCTGGGCAGGGCTGGAAACACCATATATTTT TRBV6-5 - TRBJ1-3 -
CASSLGLGLNEQFF TGCGCCAGCAGCTTGGGACTAGGGCTCAATGAGCAGTTCTTC TRBV5-1 - TRBJ2-1 -
CASSVAGTGELFF TGTGCCAGCAGCGTAGCGGGCACCGGGGAGCTGTTTTTT TRBV9 - TRBJ2-2 -
CASSRLRDTEAFF TGTGCCAGCAGTCGACTGAGAGACACTGAAGCTTTCTTT TRBV6-4 - TRBJ1-1 -
CASSYRLNTGELFF TGTGCCAGCAGTTATAGACTGAACACCGGGGAGCTGTTTTTT TRBV27 once TRBJ2-2 -
CATSGQGMDEAFF TGTGCCACCAGTGGGCAGGGGATGGATGAAGCTTTCTTT TRBV24-1 - TRBJ1-1 -
CAWSPPLMSDSTDTQYF TGTGCCTGGAGTCCCCCCCTTATGAGCGATAGCACAGATACGCAGTATTTT TRBV30 - TRBJ2-3 -
CASSLSGTGNEKLFF TGCGCCAGCAGCCTCTCCGGGACAGGGAATGAAAAACTGTTTTTT TRBV4-1 few TRBJ1-4 TRBD1
CASSRTGGPTDTQYF TGCGCCAGCAGCCGGACAGGGGGCCCCACAGATACGCAGTATTTT TRBV5-1 - TRBJ2-3 TRBD1
CASNFNYNTEAFF TGTGCCAGTAACTTCAACTATAACACTGAAGCTTTCTTT TRBV19 - TRBJ1-1 -
CASSSGGALRTDTQYF TGTGCCAGCAGCTCGGGAGGGGCCCTGAGGACAGATACGCAGTATTTT TRBV7-2 - TRBJ2-3 TRBD2
CASARTGGGGYTF TGTGCCAGCGCTAGGACAGGGGGCGGTGGCTACACCTTC TRBV6-5 - TRBJ1-2 TRBD1
CASGPTPTGDVVQPQHF TGTGCTAGTGGTCCCACCCCGACAGGGGACGTGGTTCAGCCCCAGCATTTT TRBV12-5 - TRBJ1-5 TRBD1
CASSFGGGSNTEAFF TGTGCCAGCAGCTTTGGCGGGGGGTCGAACACTGAAGCTTTCTTT TRBV7-9 - TRBJ1-1 -
CASSYGRRENYGYTF TGTGCCAGCAGTTACGGTCGCCGGGAAAACTATGGCTACACCTTC TRBV6-6 - TRBJ1-2 -
CASSWTLTGGALYGYTF TGTGCCAGCAGCTGGACTCTTACAGGGGGAGCCCTCTATGGCTACACCTTC TRBV5-6 - TRBJ1-2 TRBD1
CASSQRAGEVTDTQYF TGCGCCAGCAGCCAAAGAGCGGGGGAGGTCACAGATACGCAGTATTTT TRBV4-1 - TRBJ2-3 TRBD2
CASSLTPPSSGNTIYF TGCGCCAGCAGCTTGACTCCACCGAGCTCTGGAAACACCATATATTTT TRBV5-1 few TRBJ1-3 -
CASSSTRGKPPLHF TGTGCCAGCAGCTCAACCAGGGGGAAGCCACCCCTCCACTTT TRBV11-2 - TRBJ1-6 TRBD1
CASSWQGVNYGYTF TGTGCCAGTAGTTGGCAGGGTGTTAACTATGGCTACACCTTC TRBV19 - TRBJ1-2 -
CASSFTGRGAGELFF TGTGCCAGCAGCTTCACAGGGAGGGGCGCCGGGGAGCTGTTTTTT TRBV5-6 - TRBJ2-2 -
CASMGQGPETQYF TGTGCCAGCATGGGACAGGGTCCAGAGACCCAGTACTTC TRBV19 - TRBJ2-5 TRBD1
CATSGQGIFGELFF TGTGCCACCAGTGGACAGGGGATTTTCGGGGAGCTGTTTTTT TRBV24-1 - TRBJ2-2 TRBD1
CASRIYNEQFF TGTGCCAGCAGAATATACAATGAGCAGTTCTTC TRBV2 - TRBJ2-1 -